This T cell receptor beta chain was retrieved from a study of response to subunit inactivated influenza vaccine. CDR1 is MNHEY, CDR2 SVGAGI, per germline. The CDR3 is made up of 15 amino acids. Between the trimmed V and J ends, which lost 2 bases and 0 bases, there was a span of 9 bases. TCRdb ran MiXCR on the RT-PCR reads and lists one entry per CDR3 protein. The sample yields 650,000 or so distinct CDR3 sequences, approximately 15% seen once. This clonotype was observed a few times. Antigen specificity is unknown. Study-level points and caveats: The authors suggested that few new T cells are recruited per seasonal influenza vaccination.

The V gene is TRBV6-5, the J gene TRBJ2-3; D is uncertain. The source material was PBMCs from blood, sampled about 14 days before vaccination. This receptor was taken from a man between 45 and 60 years old who received an inactivated influenza vaccine. This chain's CDR3 is CASSYSADSTDTQYF. CDR3 DNA: TGTGCCAGCAGTTACAGCGCGGACAGCACAGATACGCAGTATTTT.